The rows below give T cell receptor beta chains drawn from one sample of a study of blood T cells in healthy people across ages. TCRdb used MiXCR to reprocess the 5' RACE reads, holding one entry per CDR3 protein. Of roughly 800,000 distinct CDR3 sequences in the sample, 55% to 70% were seen once. Input material: blood. Receptors were obtained from a man between 25 and 39 years old in good health. Both conserved end residues are part of each CDR3. A D gene is named only where the DNA matches it firmly. A clone size is listed for some rows: how often the clone was seen (once, few, many), or a class if it is expanded.

TRBJ2-7	-	-	TRBV15	CATSSFKDMPSKEYEQYF	TGTGCCACCAGCAGCTTTAAAGACATGCCCTCCAAAGAATACGAGCAGTACTTC
TRBJ1-2	-	few	TRBV12-3/TRBV12-4	CASLDGALPTF	TGTGCCAGTTTGGACGGAGCTCTCCCCACCTTC
TRBJ2-1	-	-	TRBV7-9	CASSPRDGKTYNEQFF	TGTGCCAGCAGCCCCCGGGACGGAAAAACATACAATGAGCAGTTCTTC
TRBJ1-5	-	few	TRBV20-1	CSASGTPNQPQHF	TGCAGTGCTTCCGGGACACCTAATCAGCCCCAGCATTTT
TRBJ1-2	-	-	TRBV7-9	CASSPNGVDYGYTF	TGTGCCAGCAGCCCGAACGGGGTGGACTATGGCTACACCTTC
TRBJ2-7	-	-	TRBV12-5	CASGLVLKGAYEQYF	TGTGCTAGTGGTTTGGTACTGAAGGGGGCCTACGAGCAGTACTTC
TRBJ2-4	TRBD1	-	TRBV6-5	CASSPGGENIQYF	TGTGCCAGCTCGCCAGGGGGAGAGAACATTCAGTACTTC
TRBJ2-1	TRBD2	once	TRBV6-4	CASSDSGGANNEQFF	TGTGCCAGCAGTGACAGCGGGGGGGCCAACAATGAGCAGTTCTTC
TRBJ2-7	-	few	TRBV5-1	CASHLDGTYEQYF	TGCGCCAGCCATCTGGACGGTACCTACGAGCAGTACTTC
TRBJ2-3	-	-	TRBV11-2	CASSAQGPDTQYF	TGTGCCAGCAGCGCCCAGGGACCAGATACGCAGTATTTT
TRBJ2-7	TRBD1	few	TRBV12-5	CASGLGQGPYEQYF	TGTGCTAGTGGTTTGGGACAGGGACCCTACGAGCAGTACTTC
TRBJ2-5	-	once	TRBV7-2	CASSFLSYGGQETQYF	TGTGCCAGCAGCTTCCTTAGTTATGGCGGCCAAGAGACCCAGTACTTC
TRBJ2-1	TRBD2	-	TRBV29-1	CSDRGGVYNEQFF	TGCAGCGACCGTGGGGGGGTTTACAATGAGCAGTTCTTC
TRBJ2-5	-	-	TRBV29-1	CSVVGRQQYF	TGCAGCGTTGTGGGAAGACAACAGTACTTC
TRBJ2-5	-	few	TRBV7-9	CASSLNQRVNGQETQYF	TGTGCCAGCAGCTTAAACCAGCGGGTTAACGGCCAAGAGACCCAGTACTTC
TRBJ1-5	-	-	TRBV29-1	CSVVSQINQPQHF	TGCAGCGTTGTTTCACAGATCAATCAGCCCCAGCATTTT
TRBJ2-4	TRBD2	few	TRBV20-1	CSAELSGSLTEQYF	TGCAGTGCCGAGCTGAGCGGGAGTCTGACTGAGCAGTACTTC
TRBJ2-1	-	few	TRBV6-2/TRBV6-3	CASQNRGQIFNNEQFF	TGTGCCAGCCAAAATCGGGGACAAATATTTAACAATGAGCAGTTCTTC
TRBJ2-3	-	-	TRBV3-1	CASSQRFRDGGTDTQYF	TGTGCCAGCAGCCAAAGATTCCGGGACGGGGGCACAGATACGCAGTATTTT
TRBJ2-5	TRBD1	-	TRBV7-8	CASSPTTGAQETQYF	TGTGCCAGCAGCCCCACGACAGGGGCCCAAGAGACCCAGTACTTC
TRBJ2-1	-	-	TRBV12-3/TRBV12-4	CASSFSRSEQFF	TGTGCCAGCAGTTTTTCCCGGAGTGAGCAGTTCTTC
TRBJ2-7	-	-	TRBV6-2/TRBV6-3	CASSPPPGHGNEQYF	TGTGCCAGCAGCCCCCCCCCGGGACACGGGAACGAGCAGTACTTC
TRBJ2-1	-	-	TRBV7-2	CASSSVGSQGEQFF	TGTGCCAGCAGCTCCGTGGGAAGCCAGGGTGAGCAGTTCTTC
TRBJ1-2	-	-	TRBV29-1	CSLPDTPGANYGYTF	TGCAGCCTCCCTGACACCCCGGGAGCTAACTATGGCTACACCTTC
TRBJ2-7	TRBD2	few	TRBV5-1	CASRFSGSEQYF	TGCGCCAGCAGATTTAGCGGGAGCGAGCAGTACTTC
TRBJ2-7	-	-	TRBV10-3	CAISKWVEVHSSYEQYF	TGTGCCATCAGTAAATGGGTTGAGGTCCACAGCTCCTACGAGCAGTACTTC
TRBJ2-5	-	-	TRBV29-1	CSVGDRVRRETQYF	TGCAGCGTTGGGGACCGTGTAAGACGAGAGACCCAGTACTTC
TRBJ1-4	TRBD1	-	TRBV14	CASSAVGQGLEKLFF	TGTGCCAGCAGCGCTGTCGGACAGGGTTTGGAAAAACTGTTTTTT
TRBJ2-6	-	-	TRBV11-2	CASSLGEGTSGANVLTF	TGTGCCAGCAGCTTAGGTGAGGGGACTTCTGGGGCCAACGTCCTGACTTTC
TRBJ1-1	-	-	TRBV5-1	CASSYPSGEAFF	TGCGCCAGCAGTTATCCCTCGGGAGAAGCTTTCTTT
TRBJ1-1	TRBD1	-	TRBV24-1	CATSGTDRGQLNTEAFF	TGTGCCACCAGTGGAACAGACAGGGGGCAGTTGAACACTGAAGCTTTCTTT
TRBJ2-1	-	few	TRBV6-2/TRBV6-3	CASSNGLPNEQFF	TGTGCCAGCAGTAACGGGCTACCCAATGAGCAGTTCTTC
TRBJ2-1	TRBD2	few	TRBV27	CASSRAGVYNEQFF	TGTGCCAGCAGTAGAGCGGGAGTCTACAATGAGCAGTTCTTC
TRBJ2-5	TRBD2	many	TRBV20-1	CSARVAGKETQYF	TGCAGTGCTAGAGTAGCGGGCAAAGAGACCCAGTACTTC
TRBJ1-2	-	few	TRBV10-3	CAISGQDYGYTF	TGTGCCATCAGTGGACAGGACTATGGCTACACCTTC
TRBJ2-1	-	few	TRBV7-2	CASSLDSPNEQFF	TGTGCCAGCAGCTTGGACAGTCCCAATGAGCAGTTCTTC
TRBJ2-5	TRBD1	-	TRBV27	CASSAWTGEKTQYF	TGTGCCAGCAGTGCCTGGACAGGGGAAAAGACCCAGTACTTC
TRBJ2-1	-	once	TRBV28	CATVGLGASYNEQFF	TGTGCCACCGTGGGTCTTGGGGCTTCCTACAATGAGCAGTTCTTC
TRBJ1-2	-	-	TRBV12-3/TRBV12-4	CASRVAGTPNYGYTF	TGTGCCAGCAGGGTCGCAGGGACCCCTAACTATGGCTACACCTTC
TRBJ1-1	-	-	TRBV6-2/TRBV6-3	CASSYSRQPMNAFF	TGTGCCAGCAGTTACTCCCGGCAGCCCATGAACGCTTTCTTT
TRBJ2-2	TRBD2	-	TRBV20-1	CSARGRLAGVNTGELFF	TGCAGTGCTAGAGGTAGACTAGCGGGAGTGAACACCGGGGAGCTGTTTTTT
TRBJ1-1	-	few	TRBV20-1	CSARKTDTEAFF	TGCAGTGCTAGGAAAACGGACACTGAAGCTTTCTTT
TRBJ2-7	-	-	TRBV7-2	CASSITTAYEQYF	TGTGCCAGCAGCATAACTACCGCCTACGAGCAGTACTTC
TRBJ2-1	-	-	TRBV11-2	CASSHGANEQFF	TGTGCCAGCAGCCATGGGGCCAATGAGCAGTTCTTC
TRBJ2-3	TRBD2	-	TRBV9	CASSVASGVDTQYF	TGTGCCAGCAGCGTGGCTAGCGGGGTAGATACGCAGTATTTT
TRBJ1-4	TRBD1	-	TRBV29-1	CSAMGQINEKLFF	TGCAGCGCTATGGGACAGATTAATGAAAAACTGTTTTTT
TRBJ2-5	TRBD2	-	TRBV20-1	CSALGLEETQYF	TGCAGTGCTTTAGGACTAGAAGAGACCCAGTACTTC
TRBJ2-5	TRBD2	-	TRBV3-1	CASSQWFASGPGDAETQYF	TGTGCCAGCAGCCAATGGTTCGCTAGCGGCCCGGGAGACGCAGAGACCCAGTACTTC
TRBJ2-7	TRBD2	-	TRBV11-1	CASSARLAAGKQYF	TGTGCCAGCAGCGCCCGACTAGCGGCGGGCAAGCAGTACTTC
TRBJ1-2	-	few	TRBV10-3	CAISGDYGYTF	TGTGCCATCAGCGGTGACTATGGCTACACCTTC
TRBJ2-7	-	-	TRBV28	CASSGSPSLPEQYF	TGTGCCAGCAGCGGTTCTCCTAGTCTTCCCGAGCAGTACTTC
TRBJ2-1	-	-	TRBV30	CAWSQLGNEQFF	TGTGCCTGGAGCCAACTGGGCAATGAGCAGTTCTTC
TRBJ2-5	TRBD1	-	TRBV19	CASIPRQGANEQYF	TGTGCCAGTATCCCGCGGCAGGGGGCCAATGAGCAGTACTTC
TRBJ2-4	-	few	TRBV6-6	CASSEPGAKNIQYF	TGTGCCAGCAGCGAGCCGGGAGCCAAAAACATTCAGTACTTC
TRBJ1-5	-	-	TRBV12-3/TRBV12-4	CASSLSGGDQPQHF	TGTGCCAGCAGTTTATCGGGGGGGGATCAGCCCCAGCATTTT
TRBJ2-7	TRBD1	-	TRBV12-3/TRBV12-4	CASSPSRQGFEQYF	TGTGCCAGCAGTCCCTCAAGACAGGGGTTCGAGCAGTACTTC
TRBJ1-2	-	-	TRBV29-1	CSVETVNYGYTF	TGCAGCGTTGAGACGGTTAACTATGGCTACACCTTC
TRBJ2-2	-	-	TRBV5-1	CASSLGTQGTGELFF	TGCGCCAGCAGCTTGGGGACCCAGGGTACCGGGGAGCTGTTTTTT
TRBJ2-5	-	-	TRBV10-3	CAISAGQKETQYF	TGTGCCATCAGTGCCGGGCAGAAAGAGACCCAGTACTTC
TRBJ1-5	TRBD1	-	TRBV6-1	CASSPFTGGTGNQPQHF	TGTGCCAGCAGCCCGTTTACAGGGGGGACGGGCAATCAGCCCCAGCATTTT